These 7 T cell receptor beta chains share one sample of origin, sequenced in a study of control samples from healthy donors and cancer patients. Here immunoSEQ multiplex PCR was the method, and the copy in TCRdb shows in-frame clones only, minus some. The sample lists roughly 170,000 clones, around 94% occurring once. Material for sequencing was blood. The receptor set was obtained from a young woman in good health.

V usage is TRBV2 and J usage is TRBJ1-1; 7 bases match TRBD1. CDR1 is SNHLY, CDR2 FYNNEI, per germline. With 8 bases clipped from V and 3 bases from J, the junction kept 9 bases outside the gene matches. The CDR3 has 14 amino acids. The CDR3 DNA sequence: TGTGCCAGCGCTTGGACAGGTTGGGACACTGAAGCTTTCTTT. It codes for CASAWTGWDTEAFF.

Remarks on this clone: The sample holds other DNA sequences that translate to the same CDR3. The chain carries TRBV27 and TRBJ1-2; tentatively, D is TRBD1 (5 bases). CDR3 length equals 14 residues. V lost 4 bases, J lost 3 bases, and 12 bases lay in between. The germline gives CDR1 MNHEY, CDR2 SMNVEV (reference sequence). CDR3 nucleotide sequence: TGTGCCAGCAGTTCTTTACGGGGGGACTATGGCTACACCTTC. Amino acid sequence: CASSSLRGDYGYTF.

The J gene is TRBJ1-1, the V gene TRBV6-5; tentative D call: TRBD1 (5 bases). Germline-derived CDR1 and CDR2 are MNHEY and SVGAGI. The CDR3 length is 14 residues. The V gene lost 6 bases and the J gene lost 0 bases, with 11 bases spanning the gap. This chain's CDR3 is CASSEGRMNTEAFF. The CDR3 DNA sequence: TGTGCCAGCAGCGAGGGACGGATGAACACTGAAGCTTTCTTT.

V and J are TRBV19 and TRBJ1-2; TRBD1 might be the D (5 bases). V was shortened by 6 bases and J by 8 bases, with 25 bases between the two germline ends. The CDR3 runs to 16 residues. In germline, CDR1 is LNHDA, CDR2 SQIVND (reference sequence). The CDR3 nucleotides are TGTGCCAGTAGACAATATGACAGCGTTCTCTCGGGCGGCTACACCTTC. It is translated as CASRQYDSVLSGGYTF.

V and J are TRBV5-1 and TRBJ1-3; D perhaps matches TRBD1 (6 bases). Germline V CDR1 and CDR2: SGHRS, YFSETQ. V lost 1 base and J lost 4, with 9 bases in between. There are 14 residues in the CDR3. CDR3 protein: CASSLTGLGNTIYF. CDR3 in DNA: TGCGCCAGCAGCTTGACAGGGTTGGGAAACACCATATATTTT. Based on the CDR3 plus reference TRBV5-1 and TRBJ1-3, the full variable domain is KAGVTQTPRYLIKTRGQQVTLSCSPISGHRSVSWYQQTPGQGLQFLFEYFSETQRNKGNFPGRFSGRQFSNSRSEMNVSTLELGDSALYLCASSLTGLGNTIYFGEGSWLTVV.

The chain combines TRBV19 with TRBJ2-1; D perhaps matches TRBD1 (5 bases). Trimming removed 6 bases from V and 0 bases from J, with 15 bases in between. Germline V gene sequence: CDR1 LNHDA, CDR2 SQIVND (reference sequence). This CDR3 contains 16 residues. The CDR3 region is CASRYDSLGSYNEQFF. The CDR3 nucleotides read TGTGCCAGTAGATACGACAGTTTGGGCTCCTACAATGAGCAGTTCTTC.

The chain employs TRBV5-6 and TRBJ1-5, with 7 nucleotides matching TRBD1. Germline CDR1 SGHDT, CDR2 YYEEEE. CDR3 size: 16 residues. Trimming removed 1 base from V and 4 bases from J; junction bases left unmatched: 8. The CDR3 DNA reads as TGTGCCAGCAGCTTGTGGCTGACAGGGAGAAATCAGCCCCAGCATTTT. This gives the protein CASSLWLTGRNQPQHF. Full variable domain (remainder filled in from reference TRBV5-6 and TRBJ1-5): DAGVTQSPTHLIKTRGQQVTLRCSPKSGHDTVSWYQQALGQGPQFIFQYYEEEERQRGNFPDRFSGHQFPNYSSELNVNALLLGDSALYLCASSLWLTGRNQPQHFGDGTRLSIL.